This T cell receptor beta chain was recorded in a study of cytomegalovirus exposure and HLA in healthy donors. Study-wide results and limits: Rarity characterized most TCR sequences, yet some public TCRs appeared in many donors.

Clones were sequenced by immunoSEQ multiplex PCR, and TCRdb holds only the in-frame ones, with some missing. The table shows 200,000 to 250,000 clones, with 75% to 90% occurring only once. About this clone itself: The antigen is not known.

Germline V gene lookup returns CDR1 SQVTM and CDR2 ANQGSEA. This CDR3 has 12 residues. The germline V and J ends were trimmed by 5 bases and 13 bases, with 20 bases remaining between them. The receptor was isolated from a woman in her 30s in good health and CMV-seropositive. Material: PBMCs. The chain employs TRBV29-1 and TRBJ1-1; no reliable D call. The CDR3 DNA reads TGCAGCGTTCCGGATGATGGGTCCCAAAATTTCTTT. Its translation is CSVPDDGSQNFF.